This T cell receptor beta chain was retrieved from a study of cytomegalovirus exposure and HLA in healthy donors. Overall study findings and caveats: What a later analysis reportedly showed was that an Asian-associated ancestry cluster had fewer N-insertions than the approximately 720-donor mean.

With regard to this clone: The antigen is undetermined. A read error may account for a junction end that differs from germline. The identical CDR3 is also encoded by other nucleotide sequences in the sample.

Germline V gives CDR1 LNHNV, CDR2 YYDKDF (reference sequence). This CDR3 is 14 amino acids long. There were likely unrecorded immune exposures, though donors were nominally healthy when sampled. The PCR had 60 Vbeta and 13 Jbeta primers. Produced via immunoSEQ multiplex PCR; TCRdb's table is partial and in-frame only. The sample includes around 120,000 clones, about 75% seen only once; the top ten take around 30%. V is TRBV15 and J is TRBJ1-2; D not certain. The receptor's source is a man in his fifties or sixties in good health and CMV-seropositive. The source material was PBMCs. The CDR3 spells CATSRDPAGYGYTF. As DNA, the CDR3 is TGTGCCACCAGCAGAGATCCGGCAGGCTATGGCTACACTTTC.